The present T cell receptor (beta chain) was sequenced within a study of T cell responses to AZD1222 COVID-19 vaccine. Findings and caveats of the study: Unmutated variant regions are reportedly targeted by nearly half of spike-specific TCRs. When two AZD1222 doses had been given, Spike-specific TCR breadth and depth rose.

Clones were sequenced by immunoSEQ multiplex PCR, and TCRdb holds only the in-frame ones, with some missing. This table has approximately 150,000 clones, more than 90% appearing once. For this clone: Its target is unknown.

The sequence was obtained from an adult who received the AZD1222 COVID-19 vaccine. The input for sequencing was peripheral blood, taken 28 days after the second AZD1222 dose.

The CDR3 DNA follows: TGTGCCTCGTCCCGGGGGCCCTCTGGAAACACCATATATTTT. Translating it yields CASSRGPSGNTIYF. V gene TRBV28 combines with J gene TRBJ1-3, with D perhaps TRBD1 (6 bases). V lost 11 bases, J lost 0 bases, and 14 bases lay in between. The CDR3 runs to 14 residues. Germline lookup yields CDR1 MDHEN and CDR2 SYDVKM.